This T cell receptor (beta chain) originates from a study of Ad26.COV2.S vaccination and SARS-CoV-2 variants. General study results and limits: Comparability of non-spike TCR breadth was observed across vaccine and placebo recipients. Following vaccination, spike-specific CD8+ and CD4+ T cell responses reportedly exhibited substantial breadth.

This sample's treatment: roughly 20 received Ad26.COV2.S at low or high dose, single or two shots; 5 received placebo; per-sample allocation not given. Sampling happened 63 days after the first vaccine or placebo injection. At a Boston site, the person donating was an adult of 18-55 years. Remarks on this clone: The target antigen is unknown.

Losses at the gene ends were 0 bases for V and 6 bases for J; bases not matched to a gene: 5. The CDR3 has 15 residues. The V gene's germline CDR1 is MNHEY and CDR2 SVGAGI. The protocol was immunoSEQ multiplex PCR, while the TCRdb copy is restricted to in-frame clones and leaves out a portion. Of hundreds of thousands of clones detected, 85% to 90% appear once; the ten largest clones hold approximately 2.5%. This clonotype was obtained from a person aged 18-60 years who received the Ad26.COV2.S COVID-19 vaccine or a placebo. This sequence joins TRBV6-5 and TRBJ2-7, with 10 bases that match TRBD2. The material sequenced was peripheral blood, taken in a trial of Ad26.COV2.S vaccine versus placebo. The CDR3: CASSYSYWTSGEQYF. The CDR3 DNA follows: TGTGCCAGCAGTTACTCGTACTGGACTAGCGGCGAGCAGTACTTC.